The 21 T cell receptor beta chains below were found in one sample sequenced in a study of cytomegalovirus exposure and HLA in healthy donors. PCR employed 60 Vbeta and 13 Jbeta primers. Sequencing used immunoSEQ multiplex PCR; TCRdb keeps in-frame clones, though not all of them. The profile shows around 170,000 clones, approximately 71% of them singletons. Sequenced sample: PBMCs. Source of these receptors: a girl aged 5 to 17 in good health and CMV-seronegative.

This rearrangement joins TRBV27 to TRBJ2-5; tentatively, D is TRBD2 (6 bases). The germline V and J ends were trimmed by 5 bases and 5 bases, with 18 bases remaining between them. Germline lookup yields CDR1 MNHEY and CDR2 SMNVEV (reference sequence). The CDR3 has 15 residues. The CDR3 DNA sequence: TGTGCCAGCAGTCGCCCGGGACTCGAAGGGGAGACCCAGTACTTC. The encoded protein is CASSRPGLEGETQYF.

This chain connects TRBV18 to TRBJ2-6, with 9 bases aligning to TRBD1. Unmatched junction bases numbered 9, after V lost 6 bases and J lost 0 bases. The CDR3 totals 18 residues. Germline values: CDR1 KGHSH, CDR2 LQKENI. The CDR3 here is CASSLRDRAFSGANVLTF. For the CDR3, the DNA is TGTGCCAGCTCTCTCCGGGACAGGGCGTTCTCTGGGGCCAACGTCCTGACTTTC.

V gene TRBV5-8 combines with J gene TRBJ1-1; tentatively, D is TRBD1 (6 bases). Trimming left V 2 bases short and J 1 base short, with 6 bases between. This CDR3 spans 13 amino acids. Per the germline V gene, CDR1 is SGHTS and CDR2 is YDEGEE. The CDR3 spells CASSLGGNTEAFF. CDR3 sequence (DNA): TGTGCCAGCAGCTTAGGGGGGAACACTGAAGCTTTCTTT.

DNA of the CDR3: TGCACCAGCAAGGGACAGGGAACTTTCTACGAGCAGTACTTC. It translates to CTSKGQGTFYEQYF. The V and J genes are TRBV1 and TRBJ2-5; TRBD1 is the table's D call and was not checked against the DNA. The J call may be in error: the DNA end matches TRBJ2-7 better. TRBV1 is an annotated pseudogene. This CDR3 has 14 residues.

With respect to this clone: One end of the junction varies from germline; a read error may be responsible. CDR3 residues: CASSYFLGAGNTIYF. CDR3 bases: TGTGCCAGCAGCTACTTTTTAGGGGCTGGAAACACCATATATTTT. The chain employs TRBV6-5 and TRBJ1-3; a possible D gene is TRBD1 (5 bases). This CDR3 is 15 amino acids long. Looked up from germline, CDR1 is MNHEY and CDR2 is SVGAGI.

The J gene is TRBJ2-7, the V gene TRBV7-9, with 12 positions matching TRBD2. Germline CDR1 and CDR2: SEHNR and FQNEAQ (reference sequence). The CDR3 runs to 18 residues. J was trimmed by 0 bases and V by 3 bases; bases with no gene match: 9. In DNA form, the CDR3 reads TGTGCCAGCAGCTTCCCCGGGACTAGCGGGCCCCGCTCCTACGAGCAGTACTTC. It codes for CASSFPGTSGPRSYEQYF.

The chain joins TRBV5-4 to TRBJ2-5, with D possibly TRBD2 on 7 matching bases. The length of the CDR3 is 16 residues. V gave up 3 bases and J gave up 5 bases, with 20 bases separating them. The germline gives CDR1 SGHNT, CDR2 YYREEE (reference sequence). CDR3 sequence reads: CASSSLRGGLHETQYF. The CDR3 coding sequence is TGTGCCAGCAGCTCCCTAAGGGGGGGCCTTCATGAGACCCAGTACTTC.

The chain has TRBV9 and TRBJ2-7; D ambiguous. V gave up 0 bases and J gave up 5 bases, with 9 bases separating them. CDR1 is SGDLS and CDR2 is YYNGEE in the germline V gene. The CDR3 consists of 13 residues. Here the CDR3 reads CASSVGGSHEQYF. The CDR3 coding sequence is TGTGCCAGCAGCGTAGGAGGTTCCCACGAGCAGTACTTC.

This clone was detected only a few times. The chain has TRBV2 and TRBJ2-7, with D unresolved. In germline, CDR1 is SNHLY, CDR2 FYNNEI. Trimming left V 3 bases short and J 3 bases short, with 3 bases between. The CDR3 sequence is 11 residues long. This chain's CDR3 is CASSDSYEQYF. DNA for the CDR3: TGTGCCAGCAGTGATAGCTACGAGCAGTACTTC.

This chain links TRBV27 with TRBJ2-7; D is possibly TRBD1 (6 bases). With 5 bases removed from V and 4 bases from J, the gap between germline ends came to 18 bases. Germline V gene lookup returns CDR1 MNHEY and CDR2 SMNVEV (reference sequence). This CDR3 contains 15 residues. The CDR3 DNA reads TGTGCCAGCAGTACCTCCGGACAGATCCTGTACGAGCAGTACTTC. Amino acids: CASSTSGQILYEQYF.

The chain links TRBV5-1 to TRBJ1-1; TRBD1 might be the D (6 bases). V dropped 2 bases and J dropped 6 bases, with 20 bases sitting between them. This CDR3 is built from 16 residues. The V gene's germline CDR1 is SGHRS and CDR2 YFSETQ. The CDR3 sequence is CASSFETGTVGPEAFF. Here the CDR3 DNA reads TGCGCCAGCAGCTTTGAGACAGGTACCGTCGGTCCTGAAGCTTTCTTT.

V and J are TRBV28 and TRBJ2-5; 8 nucleotides match TRBD2. V shed 4 bases and J 1 base; nucleotides not matched to a gene: 14. Per the germline V gene, CDR1 is MDHEN and CDR2 is SYDVKM. This CDR3 has 18 residues. CDR3 sequence (DNA): TGTGCCAGCAGTTGGAGCGGGGGCCTTACCAGCTCCCAAGAGACCCAGTACTTC. Translated, it gives CASSWSGGLTSSQETQYF. Combining the CDR3 with reference TRBV28 and TRBJ2-5 gives the whole variable domain DVKVTQSSRYLVKRTGEKVFLECVQDMDHENMFWYRQDPGLGLRLIYFSYDVKMKEKGDIPEGYSVSREKKERFSLILESASTNQTSMYLCASSWSGGLTSSQETQYFGPGTRLLVL.

The V and J genes are TRBV10-2 and TRBJ1-1; D is uncertain. The CDR3 totals 14 residues. CDR1 is WSHSY and CDR2 is SAAADI in the germline V gene. V lost 5 bases and J 1 base, leaving 11 bases between the germline ends. The CDR3 DNA sequence: TGCGCCAGCAGTTTGCCCTCAGGGAACACTGAAGCTTTCTTT. This sequence encodes CASSLPSGNTEAFF.

The rearrangement links TRBV7-9 to TRBJ2-4; possible D gene TRBD1, 6 bases. The germline gives CDR1 SEHNR, CDR2 FQNEAQ (reference sequence). The V end lost 4 bases, the J end lost 9 bases, and 16 bases lay between the germline ends. This CDR3 has 14 residues. The CDR3 sequence: CASSSGHPFPIQYF. As DNA, the CDR3 is TGTGCCAGCAGCTCGGGACACCCGTTTCCCATTCAGTACTTC. The full variable domain, with the rest looked up from reference TRBV7-9 and TRBJ2-4, is DTGVSQNPRHKITKRGQNVTFRCDPISEHNRLYWYRQTLGQGPEFLTYFQNEAQLEKSRLLSDRFSAERPKGSFSTLEIQRTEQGDSAMYLCASSSGHPFPIQYFGAGTRLSVL.

The chain has TRBV18 and TRBJ2-6; weak D call: TRBD1 (6 bases). The CDR3 totals 17 residues. Germline lookup yields CDR1 KGHSH and CDR2 LQKENI. Trimming pared 6 bases from V and 1 base from J, leaving 16 bases between. In DNA, the CDR3 is TGTGCCAGCTCCTTTCGGGACACCCCGTCTGGGGCCAACGTCCTGACTTTC. Protein: CASSFRDTPSGANVLTF.

This chain uses TRBV13 with TRBJ2-7; TRBD1 agrees at 10 bases. V was clipped by 8 bases and J by 4 bases; unmatched bases: 11. This CDR3 has 15 residues. CDR1 and CDR2 (germline): PRHDT, FYEKMQ (reference sequence). CDR3 loop: CASGWAGQGFYEQYF. The CDR3 region has the DNA TGTGCCAGCGGGTGGGCGGGACAGGGGTTTTACGAGCAGTACTTC.

This chain connects TRBV5-6 to TRBJ2-1; D unresolved. V was shortened by 8 bases and J by 0 bases, with 24 bases between the two germline ends. The CDR3 runs to 18 residues. Germline V gene sequence: CDR1 SGHDT, CDR2 YYEEEE. CDR3 nucleotides: TGTGCCAGTTCTCCGTTCAACCCCCAGTATCGCTCCTACAATGAGCAGTTCTTC. It specifies CASSPFNPQYRSYNEQFF.

The rearrangement joins TRBV5-6 to TRBJ1-5; 8 nucleotides align to TRBD1. J was trimmed by 4 bases and V by 2 bases; bases with no gene match: 5. In germline, CDR1 is SGHDT, CDR2 YYEEEE. CDR3 size: 15 residues. CDR3 nucleotide sequence: TGTGCCAGCAGCTTACAACAGGGGGTTAATCAGCCCCAGCATTTT. It yields the protein CASSLQQGVNQPQHF.

The CDR3 here is CASSLQGPSVSPLHF. For the CDR3, the DNA is TGTGCCAGCAGCTTGCAGGGCCCGTCTGTGTCACCCCTCCACTTT. The chain couples TRBV7-3 to TRBJ1-6, with a possible D match to TRBD1 (5 bases). CDR1 is SGHTA, CDR2 FQGTGA, per germline. V dropped 3 bases and J dropped 10 bases, with 16 bases sitting between them. The CDR3 spans 15 residues.

The rearrangement joins TRBV6-1 to TRBJ1-5; a weak D match, TRBD1 (6 bases). The CDR3 consists of 15 residues. From germline, CDR1 is MNHNS and CDR2 SASEGT. V was pared by 0 bases and J by 3 bases, with 9 bases between. DNA of the CDR3: TGTGCCAGCAGTGAAGCGACAGGAAACAATCAGCCCCAGCATTTT. It specifies CASSEATGNNQPQHF.

V gene TRBV6-5 combines with J gene TRBJ1-1; D remains ambiguous. V was cut by 6 bases and J by 4 bases, with 12 bases left in between. The CDR3 covers 13 residues. In germline, CDR1 is MNHEY, CDR2 SVGAGI. The CDR3: CASSPQAVTEAFF. For the CDR3, the DNA is TGTGCCAGCAGCCCCCAGGCAGTCACTGAAGCTTTCTTT.